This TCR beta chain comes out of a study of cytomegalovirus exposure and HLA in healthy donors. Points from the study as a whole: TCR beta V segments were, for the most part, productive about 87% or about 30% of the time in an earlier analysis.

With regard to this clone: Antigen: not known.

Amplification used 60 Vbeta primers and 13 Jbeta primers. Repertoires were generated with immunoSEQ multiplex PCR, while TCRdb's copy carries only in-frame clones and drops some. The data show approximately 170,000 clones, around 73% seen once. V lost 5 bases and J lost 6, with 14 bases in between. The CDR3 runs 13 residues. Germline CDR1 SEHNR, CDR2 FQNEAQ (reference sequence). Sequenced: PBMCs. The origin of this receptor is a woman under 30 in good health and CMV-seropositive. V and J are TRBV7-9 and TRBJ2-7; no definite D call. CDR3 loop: CASSDLISGEQYF. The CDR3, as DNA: TGTGCCAGCAGCGACCTAATCTCGGGCGAGCAGTACTTC.